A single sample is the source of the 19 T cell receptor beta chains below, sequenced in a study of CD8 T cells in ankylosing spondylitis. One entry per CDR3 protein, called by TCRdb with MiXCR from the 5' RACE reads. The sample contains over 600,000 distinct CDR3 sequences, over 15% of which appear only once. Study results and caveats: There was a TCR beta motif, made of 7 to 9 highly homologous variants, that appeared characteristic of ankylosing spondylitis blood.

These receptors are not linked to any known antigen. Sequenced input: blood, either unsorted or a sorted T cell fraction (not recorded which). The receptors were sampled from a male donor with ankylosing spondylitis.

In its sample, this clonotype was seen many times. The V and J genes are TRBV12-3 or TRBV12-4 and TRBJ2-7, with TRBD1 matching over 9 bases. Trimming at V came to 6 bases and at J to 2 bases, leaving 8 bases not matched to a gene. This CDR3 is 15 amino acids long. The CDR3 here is CASRATGTGTYEQYF. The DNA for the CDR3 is TGTGCCAGCAGAGCAACCGGGACAGGGACCTACGAGCAGTACTTC.

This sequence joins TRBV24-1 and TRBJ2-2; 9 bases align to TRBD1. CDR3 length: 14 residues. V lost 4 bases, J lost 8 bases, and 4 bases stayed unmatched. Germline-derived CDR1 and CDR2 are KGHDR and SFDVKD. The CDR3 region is CATSDRDRAGELFF. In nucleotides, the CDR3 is TGTGCCACCAGTGACCGGGACAGGGCGGGGGAGCTGTTTTTT.

The CDR3 sequence: CASRGQGGWQPQHF. In DNA, the CDR3 is TGTGCCAGCCGGGGACAGGGAGGTTGGCAGCCCCAGCATTTT. The chain combines TRBV2 with TRBJ1-5; 9 nucleotides match TRBD1. V lost 8 bases to trimming and J lost 7 bases; unmatched junction nucleotides: 9. The CDR3 has 14 amino acids. Germline assignment: CDR1 SNHLY and CDR2 FYNNEI.

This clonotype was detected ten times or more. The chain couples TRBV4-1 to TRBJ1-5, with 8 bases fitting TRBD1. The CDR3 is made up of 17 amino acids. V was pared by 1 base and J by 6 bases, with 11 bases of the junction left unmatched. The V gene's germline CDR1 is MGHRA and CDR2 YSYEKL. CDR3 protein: CASSQGRGLLLGQPQHF. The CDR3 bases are TGCGCCAGCAGCCAAGGCAGGGGGCTTTTGTTGGGTCAGCCCCAGCATTTT.

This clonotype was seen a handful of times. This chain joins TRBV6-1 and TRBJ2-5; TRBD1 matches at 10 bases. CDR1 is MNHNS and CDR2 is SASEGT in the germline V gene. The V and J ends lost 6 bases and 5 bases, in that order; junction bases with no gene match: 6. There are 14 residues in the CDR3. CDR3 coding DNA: TGTGCCAGCAGAGATCAGGACAGGGGGGAGACCCAGTACTTC. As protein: CASRDQDRGETQYF.

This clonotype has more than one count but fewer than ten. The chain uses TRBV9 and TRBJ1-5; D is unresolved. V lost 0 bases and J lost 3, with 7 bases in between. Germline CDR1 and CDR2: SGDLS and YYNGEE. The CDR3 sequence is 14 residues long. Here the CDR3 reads CASSVDSYNQPQHF. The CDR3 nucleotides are TGTGCCAGCAGCGTAGACTCCTACAATCAGCCCCAGCATTTT.

The CDR3, as DNA: TGCAGTGCCCTGCTAGGGGGCCGGGGGGCCAAAAACATTCAGTACTTC. Amino acids: CSALLGGRGAKNIQYF. V gene TRBV20-1 combines with J gene TRBJ2-4, with D maybe TRBD1 (7 bases). CDR1 is DFQATT, CDR2 SNEGSKA, per germline (reference sequence). The V gene lost 6 bases and the J gene lost 1 base, with 19 bases spanning the gap. The CDR3 loop spans 16 amino acids.

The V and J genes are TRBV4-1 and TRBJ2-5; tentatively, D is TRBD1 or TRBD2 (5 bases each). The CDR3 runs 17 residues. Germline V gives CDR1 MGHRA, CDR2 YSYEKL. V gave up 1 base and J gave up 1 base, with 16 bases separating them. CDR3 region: CASSQARGEGPQETQYF. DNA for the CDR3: TGCGCCAGCAGCCAAGCTAGGGGAGAGGGGCCCCAAGAGACCCAGTACTTC.

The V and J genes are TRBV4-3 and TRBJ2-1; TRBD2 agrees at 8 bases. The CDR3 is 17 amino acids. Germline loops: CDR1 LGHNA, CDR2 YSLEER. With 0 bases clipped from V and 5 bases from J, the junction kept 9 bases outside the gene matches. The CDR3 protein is CASSQDSSGSGNNEQFF. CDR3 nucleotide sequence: TGCGCCAGCAGCCAAGATTCCAGCGGGAGCGGAAACAATGAGCAGTTCTTC.

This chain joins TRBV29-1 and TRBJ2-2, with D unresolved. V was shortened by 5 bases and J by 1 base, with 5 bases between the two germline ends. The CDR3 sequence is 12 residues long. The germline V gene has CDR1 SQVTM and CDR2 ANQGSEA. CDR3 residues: CSVTENTGELFF. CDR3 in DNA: TGCAGCGTTACGGAGAACACCGGGGAGCTGTTTTTT.

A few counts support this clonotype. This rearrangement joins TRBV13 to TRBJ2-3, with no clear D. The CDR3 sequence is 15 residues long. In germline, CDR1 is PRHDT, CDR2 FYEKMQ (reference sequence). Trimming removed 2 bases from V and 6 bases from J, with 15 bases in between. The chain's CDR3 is CASSLSSKRVDTQYF. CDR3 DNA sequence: TGTGCCAGCAGCTTAAGCTCAAAACGTGTGGATACGCAGTATTTT.

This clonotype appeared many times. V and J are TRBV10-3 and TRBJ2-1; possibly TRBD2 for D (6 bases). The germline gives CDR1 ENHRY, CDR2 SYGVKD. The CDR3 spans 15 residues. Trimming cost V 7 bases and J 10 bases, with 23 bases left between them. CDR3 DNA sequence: TGTGCCATCAAGGGGAGTATACTAGCTATGGACGAGCAGTTCTTC. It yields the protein CAIKGSILAMDEQFF.

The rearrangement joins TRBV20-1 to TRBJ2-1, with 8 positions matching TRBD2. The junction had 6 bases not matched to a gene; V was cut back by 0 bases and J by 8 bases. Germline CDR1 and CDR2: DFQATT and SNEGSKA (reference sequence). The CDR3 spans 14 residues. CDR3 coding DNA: TGCAGTGCTAGAGACCAGCGGGGGCGGGATGAGCAGTTCTTC. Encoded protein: CSARDQRGRDEQFF.

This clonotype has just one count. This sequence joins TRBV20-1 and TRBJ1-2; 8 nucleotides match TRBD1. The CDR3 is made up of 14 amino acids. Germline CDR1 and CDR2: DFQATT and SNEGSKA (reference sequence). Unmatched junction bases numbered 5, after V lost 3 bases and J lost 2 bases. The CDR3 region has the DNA TGCAGTGCTAGGGGACAGGCGACAAACTATGGCTACACCTTC. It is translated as CSARGQATNYGYTF.

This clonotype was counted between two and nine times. The CDR3 reads CASSLTKNTEAFF. The CDR3 DNA reads TGCGCCAGCAGCCTAACAAAGAACACTGAAGCTTTCTTT. The V call is TRBV5-1, the J call TRBJ1-1; the D is unclear. Trimming took off 4 bases at V and 1 base at J, with 8 bases between the two ends. CDR3 size: 13 residues. CDR1 SGHRS and CDR2 YFSETQ come from the germline V gene. Supplemented by reference TRBV5-1 and TRBJ1-1, the full variable domain reads KAGVTQTPRYLIKTRGQQVTLSCSPISGHRSVSWYQQTPGQGLQFLFEYFSETQRNKGNFPGRFSGRQFSNSRSEMNVSTLELGDSALYLCASSLTKNTEAFFGQGTRLTVV.

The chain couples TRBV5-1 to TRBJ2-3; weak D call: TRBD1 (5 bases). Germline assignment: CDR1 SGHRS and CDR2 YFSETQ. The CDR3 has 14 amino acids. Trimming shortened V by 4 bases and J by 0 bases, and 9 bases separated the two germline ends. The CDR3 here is CASSHGQSTDTQYF. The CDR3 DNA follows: TGCGCCAGCAGCCACGGACAAAGCACAGATACGCAGTATTTT.

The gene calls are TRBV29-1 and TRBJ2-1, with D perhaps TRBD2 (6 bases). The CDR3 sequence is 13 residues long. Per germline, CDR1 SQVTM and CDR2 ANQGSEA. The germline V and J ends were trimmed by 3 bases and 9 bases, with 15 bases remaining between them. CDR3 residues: CSVEVLANGEQFF. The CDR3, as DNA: TGCAGCGTTGAGGTACTAGCAAACGGTGAGCAGTTCTTC.

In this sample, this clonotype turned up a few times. The chain's CDR3 is CASSSGIGVGDTQYF. In DNA form, the CDR3 reads TGTGCCAGCAGTTCGGGTATAGGGGTTGGAGATACGCAGTATTTT. The J gene is TRBJ2-3, the V gene TRBV27, with D perhaps TRBD1 (5 bases). V lost 4 bases, J lost 5 bases, and 16 bases lay in between. From germline, CDR1 is MNHEY and CDR2 SMNVEV (reference sequence). The CDR3 length is 15 residues.

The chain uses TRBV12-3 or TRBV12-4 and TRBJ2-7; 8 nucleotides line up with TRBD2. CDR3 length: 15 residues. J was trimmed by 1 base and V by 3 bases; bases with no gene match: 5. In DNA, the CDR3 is TGTGCCAGCAGTTTTAAGCGGGGGCCATCCTACGAGCAGTACTTC. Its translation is CASSFKRGPSYEQYF.